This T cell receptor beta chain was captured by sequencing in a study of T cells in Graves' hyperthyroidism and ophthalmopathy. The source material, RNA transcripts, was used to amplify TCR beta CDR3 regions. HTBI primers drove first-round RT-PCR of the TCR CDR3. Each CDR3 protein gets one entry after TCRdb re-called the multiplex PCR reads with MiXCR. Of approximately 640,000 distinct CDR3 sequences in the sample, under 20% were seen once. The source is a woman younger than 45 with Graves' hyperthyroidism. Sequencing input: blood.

For the CDR3, the DNA is TGTGCCAGCAGGCAGACTGGGGCCAACGTCCTGACTTTC. Its protein product is CASRQTGANVLTF. This sequence joins TRBV7-9 and TRBJ2-6; D is uncertain. V lost 6 bases to trimming and J lost 2 bases, with 5 bases between them. Per the germline V gene, CDR1 is SEHNR and CDR2 is FQNEAQ (reference sequence). The CDR3 runs 13 residues. The complete variable domain, with remaining parts taken from reference TRBV7-9 and TRBJ2-6, reads DTGVSQNPRHKITKRGQNVTFRCDPISEHNRLYWYRQTLGQGPEFLTYFQNEAQLEKSRLLSDRFSAERPKGSFSTLEIQRTEQGDSAMYLCASRQTGANVLTFGAGSRLTVL.